This TCR beta chain stems from a study of a mutant IDH1 vaccine in newly diagnosed glioma. At the level of the study: Most had both radiotherapy and temozolomide beforehand; others had only one. The V12 visit happened in week 35, and the V13 visit happened in week 47.

Note on this clone: No antigen is known for it.

Sequenced by immunoSEQ multiplex PCR; TCRdb stores in-frame clones only, minus some. Of about 11,000 clones in the sample, roughly four fifths were seen once. Time point described: week 47, end of study. Topical imiquimod accompanied each vaccine dose, which consisted of 300 ug of mutant IDH1 20-mer peptide. The astrocytomas were IDH1-mutant, ATRX-negative, and WHO grade 3 or 4. The CDR3 loop spans 15 amino acids. Germline V gene sequence: CDR1 SGHDT, CDR2 YYEEEE. The V and J ends lost 6 bases and 0 bases, in that order; junction bases with no gene match: 4. This TCR was recovered from a man aged 30-40 years with glioma. Sequences were derived from PBMCs, sampled from a glioma patient whose treatment included an IDH1 peptide vaccine. V is TRBV5-6 and J is TRBJ2-1; 9 nucleotides align to TRBD2. Written as DNA, the CDR3 is TGTGCCAGCACCATTAGCGGGAGCTCCTACAATGAGCAGTTCTTC. This sequence encodes CASTISGSSYNEQFF.